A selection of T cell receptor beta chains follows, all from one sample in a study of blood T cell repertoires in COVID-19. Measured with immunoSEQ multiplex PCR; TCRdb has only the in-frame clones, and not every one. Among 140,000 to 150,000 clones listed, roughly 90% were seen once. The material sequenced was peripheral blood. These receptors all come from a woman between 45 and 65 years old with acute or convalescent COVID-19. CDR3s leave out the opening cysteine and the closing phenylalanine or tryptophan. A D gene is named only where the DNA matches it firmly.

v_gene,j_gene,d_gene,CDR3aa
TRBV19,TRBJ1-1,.,ASSRNRANTEAF
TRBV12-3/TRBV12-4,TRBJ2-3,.,ASNFGTDTQY
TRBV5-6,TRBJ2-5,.,ASSLAGLFGTQY
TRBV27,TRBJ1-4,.,ASSLTGGEKLF
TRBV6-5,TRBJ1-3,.,ASSFKGFPSGNTIY
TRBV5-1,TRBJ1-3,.,ASSFGEAGNTIY
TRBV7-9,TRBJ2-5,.,ASSTSPGGETQY
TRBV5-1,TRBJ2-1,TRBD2,ASTPTSGRLNEQF
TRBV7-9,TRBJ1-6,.,ASSSRQDPNSPLH
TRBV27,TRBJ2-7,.,ASRAGSRESYEQY
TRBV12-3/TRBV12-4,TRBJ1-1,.,ASRLRVTEAF
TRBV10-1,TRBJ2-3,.,ASSESKVSFGTDTQY
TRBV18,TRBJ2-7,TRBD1,ASSPGTGSYEQY
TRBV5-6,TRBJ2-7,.,ASSLAADSAPHEQY
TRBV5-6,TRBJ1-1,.,ASSLEPGTTEAF
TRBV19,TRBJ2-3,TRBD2,ASSNRAGGTDTQY
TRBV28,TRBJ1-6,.,ASSTNRLGTYNSPLH
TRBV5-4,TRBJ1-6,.,ASSLTYGLLSPLH
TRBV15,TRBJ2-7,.,ATSRDTRGYEQY
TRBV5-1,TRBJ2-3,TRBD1,ASSLGQGLDTQY
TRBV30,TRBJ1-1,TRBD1,AWSVQGTAWTEAF
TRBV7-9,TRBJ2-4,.,ASSAAGAENIQY
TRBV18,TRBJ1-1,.,ASSPNRWANTEAF
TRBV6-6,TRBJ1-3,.,ASSPTGTSGNTIY
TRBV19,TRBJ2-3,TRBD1,ASNTGTGVGDTQY
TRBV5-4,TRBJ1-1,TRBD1,ASSSTYRDRSEAF
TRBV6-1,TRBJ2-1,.,ASTEPSTGFDEQF
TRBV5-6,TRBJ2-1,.,ASSLVLSGFHNEQF
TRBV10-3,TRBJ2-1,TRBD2,AIRGLAGEGEQF
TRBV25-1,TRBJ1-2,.,ASNGGVRGGYT
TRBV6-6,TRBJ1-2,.,ASRYSGESNYGYT
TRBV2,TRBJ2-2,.,ASSEDVSGFTGELF
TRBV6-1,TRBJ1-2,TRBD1,ASSEALTGANYGYT
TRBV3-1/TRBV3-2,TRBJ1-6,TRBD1,ASSQEARRTGGNSPLH
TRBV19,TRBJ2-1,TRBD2,ASSMRGAIAGANEQF
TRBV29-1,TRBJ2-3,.,SVEERTVYPDTQY
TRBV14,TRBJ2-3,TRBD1,ASSQDLGQGLTDTQY
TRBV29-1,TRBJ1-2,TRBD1,SVDPTGDYGYT
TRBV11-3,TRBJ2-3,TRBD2,ASSLGVAGEWTDTQY
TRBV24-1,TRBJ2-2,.,ATSDPDRSNTGELF
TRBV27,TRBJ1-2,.,ASSLSRGYGYT